This T cell receptor beta chain was recovered during a study of lymphopenia after photon versus proton radiotherapy. Study outcomes and limitations: Post-nadir diversity loss with photons came from oligoclonal expansion, particularly CD8+ Temra cells.

This clone was counted once. Its antigen is not identified. The ends were cut back, 6 bases at V and 0 bases at J, with 12 bases in the middle. Germline V gives CDR1 SGHRS, CDR2 YFSETQ. There are 14 residues in the CDR3. The method was immunoSEQ multiplex PCR; TCRdb's version includes in-frame clones alone and lacks a portion of them. The sample consists of 160,000 or so clones, around nine tenths of them appearing once. This clonotype was sampled from a man aged 45-65 years with gastric cancer. This chain joins TRBV5-1 and TRBJ2-5, with D possibly matching TRBD2 (5 bases). The sample consisted of peripheral blood, taken from a patient treated with photon-based radiotherapy. CDR3 loop: CASTLGEYQETQYF. The DNA for the CDR3 is TGCGCCAGCACCCTCGGGGAGTACCAAGAGACCCAGTACTTC.